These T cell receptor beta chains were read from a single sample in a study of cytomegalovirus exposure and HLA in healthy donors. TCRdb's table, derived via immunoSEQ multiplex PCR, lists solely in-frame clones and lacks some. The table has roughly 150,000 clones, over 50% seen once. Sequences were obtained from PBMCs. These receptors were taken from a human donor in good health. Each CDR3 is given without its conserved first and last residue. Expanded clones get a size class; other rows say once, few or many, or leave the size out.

cdr3_aa: ASSSQVGGNTIY
j_call: TRBJ1-3
clone_size: -
v_call: TRBV7-8

cdr3_aa: ASSVAPTGAGTYEQY
j_call: TRBJ2-7
clone_size: -
v_call: TRBV9

cdr3_aa: ASSSGYSNQPQH
j_call: TRBJ1-5
clone_size: -
v_call: TRBV27

cdr3_aa: ASSSPTGVEKLF
j_call: TRBJ1-4
clone_size: -
v_call: TRBV6-1

cdr3_aa: ASSQAAYEQY
j_call: TRBJ2-7
clone_size: -
v_call: TRBV6-6

cdr3_aa: ASSLERGGSGANVLT
j_call: TRBJ2-6
clone_size: -
v_call: TRBV5-4

cdr3_aa: ASNLAGSSYEQY
j_call: TRBJ2-7
clone_size: -
v_call: TRBV5-1

cdr3_aa: ASSQLSGSFLF
j_call: TRBJ2-1
clone_size: -
v_call: TRBV4-3

cdr3_aa: ASTARRTGTGELF
j_call: TRBJ2-2
clone_size: once
v_call: TRBV28

cdr3_aa: ASTVGWDRTFTGELF
j_call: TRBJ2-2
clone_size: -
v_call: TRBV2

cdr3_aa: ASSPREANYGYT
j_call: TRBJ1-2
clone_size: -
v_call: TRBV18

cdr3_aa: ASSHPQKESSGNTIY
j_call: TRBJ1-3
clone_size: few
v_call: TRBV7-9

cdr3_aa: ASSLGVTGGIQY
j_call: TRBJ2-4
clone_size: -
v_call: TRBV7-6

cdr3_aa: ASSRAGAPHTGELF
j_call: TRBJ2-2
clone_size: -
v_call: TRBV4-3

cdr3_aa: ASRQGRGYQETQY
j_call: TRBJ2-5
clone_size: -
v_call: TRBV11-3

cdr3_aa: ASSQDGGTGGYEQY
j_call: TRBJ2-7
clone_size: few
v_call: TRBV4-3

cdr3_aa: ASSLAGGVNTEAF
j_call: TRBJ1-1
clone_size: -
v_call: TRBV13

cdr3_aa: ASSEGVRSGQPQH
j_call: TRBJ1-5
clone_size: -
v_call: TRBV2

cdr3_aa: ASSPFSLGQGGNEQY
j_call: TRBJ2-7
clone_size: -
v_call: TRBV28

cdr3_aa: ASGLAGGRTDTQY
j_call: TRBJ2-3
clone_size: -
v_call: TRBV5-1

cdr3_aa: ASTIQGNEQF
j_call: TRBJ2-1
clone_size: -
v_call: TRBV5-8

cdr3_aa: ASTLVAGVGEQF
j_call: TRBJ2-1
clone_size: -
v_call: TRBV27

cdr3_aa: ATWGRGNYGYT
j_call: TRBJ1-2
clone_size: -
v_call: TRBV28

cdr3_aa: ASSQGRTSGWNYGYT
j_call: TRBJ1-2
clone_size: few
v_call: TRBV14

cdr3_aa: AISESESGELF
j_call: TRBJ2-2
clone_size: -
v_call: TRBV10-3

cdr3_aa: SVVRLAGTDTQY
j_call: TRBJ2-3
clone_size: -
v_call: TRBV29-1

cdr3_aa: ASSFGTSRTGELF
j_call: TRBJ2-2
clone_size: -
v_call: TRBV19

cdr3_aa: ASRSRLAGGPETQY
j_call: TRBJ2-5
clone_size: once
v_call: TRBV28

cdr3_aa: ASRAQGGISYNEQF
j_call: TRBJ2-1
clone_size: few
v_call: TRBV18

cdr3_aa: ASREGQGREGGYT
j_call: TRBJ1-2
clone_size: -
v_call: TRBV27

cdr3_aa: ASSPGLADSDTQY
j_call: TRBJ2-3
clone_size: -
v_call: TRBV9

cdr3_aa: ASSQDSSGGSYNEQF
j_call: TRBJ2-1
clone_size: -
v_call: TRBV4-3

cdr3_aa: ASSPQREVIHEQY
j_call: TRBJ2-7
clone_size: few
v_call: TRBV6-6

cdr3_aa: ASSGGDRVGTNDEQY
j_call: TRBJ2-7
clone_size: -
v_call: TRBV9

cdr3_aa: ASSISGSINEQF
j_call: TRBJ2-1
clone_size: -
v_call: TRBV5-1

cdr3_aa: ASSLRGGETEAF
j_call: TRBJ1-1
clone_size: -
v_call: TRBV28

cdr3_aa: ASRQHNREQAF
j_call: TRBJ1-1
clone_size: -
v_call: TRBV28

cdr3_aa: ASSPGLDIGELF
j_call: TRBJ2-2
clone_size: -
v_call: TRBV11-1

cdr3_aa: ASSPWGLGTGELF
j_call: TRBJ2-2
clone_size: -
v_call: TRBV5-1